The 29 T cell receptor beta chains in this list originate from one sample, sequenced in a study of Ad26.COV2.S vaccination and SARS-CoV-2 variants. The sample's treatment: around 19 received Ad26.COV2.S at low or high dose, single or two shots; 5 received placebo; per-sample allocation not given. Sampling took place 63 days after the first vaccine or placebo injection. Sequencing used immunoSEQ multiplex PCR; TCRdb keeps in-frame clones, though not all of them. The sample lists about 480,000 clones, around 90% occurring once. The input for sequencing was peripheral blood, taken in a trial of Ad26.COV2.S vaccine versus placebo. Source of these receptors: a person aged 18 to 65 who received the Ad26.COV2.S COVID-19 vaccine or a placebo.

The chain combines TRBV5-1 with TRBJ1-2; weak D call: TRBD1 (5 bases). The CDR3 extends over 12 amino acids. Germline values: CDR1 SGHRS, CDR2 YFSETQ. The V end was cut by 2 bases, the J end by 6 bases, with 8 bases between. Written as DNA, the CDR3 is TGCGCCAGCAGCTTCGGGACGGATGGCTACACCTTC. This sequence encodes CASSFGTDGYTF.

The chain links TRBV18 to TRBJ1-3; maybe TRBD1 (5 bases). Germline-derived CDR1 and CDR2 are KGHSH and LQKENI. V dropped 6 bases and J dropped 0 bases, with 12 bases sitting between them. The CDR3 is 15 amino acids. Here the CDR3 DNA reads TGTGCCAGCTCCCCGGGGCACAACTCTGGAAACACCATATATTTT. This translates into CASSPGHNSGNTIYF.

Details on this clone: Different DNA sequences within this sample yield the same CDR3. The V and J genes are TRBV30 and TRBJ2-7; no definite D call. The CDR3 totals 11 residues. Trimming stripped 1 base from V and 0 bases from J, with 1 base between. The germline gives CDR1 GTSNPN, CDR2 SVGIG (reference sequence). CDR3 protein: CAWSGSYEQYF. DNA for the CDR3: TGTGCCTGGAGTGGCTCCTACGAGCAGTACTTC.

The V call is TRBV28, the J call TRBJ1-2; D remains ambiguous. V was clipped by 1 base and J by 4 bases, with 7 bases between them. This CDR3 is built from 13 residues. Germline CDR1 MDHEN, CDR2 SYDVKM. The chain's CDR3 is CASSLYILYGYTF. The CDR3, as DNA: TGTGCCAGCAGTTTATACATTCTCTATGGCTACACCTTC.

CDR3 sequence reads: CASSEYSGLYGYTF. CDR3 coding DNA: TGTGCCAGCAGTGAGTACAGTGGCCTCTATGGCTACACCTTC. The chain combines TRBV6-1 with TRBJ1-2; the D is unclear. V was cut by 3 bases and J by 4 bases, with 12 bases left in between. The germline CDR1 and CDR2 sequences are MNHNS and SASEGT. CDR3 length equals 14 residues.

The rearrangement links TRBV15 to TRBJ2-5, with a weak D call TRBD2 (5 bases). Germline CDR1 LNHNV, CDR2 YYDKDF (reference sequence). V lost 0 bases to trimming and J lost 0 bases, with 8 bases between them. The CDR3 runs 15 residues. The DNA of the CDR3 is TGTGCCACCAGCAGAGATTCGGGAAACCAAGAGACCCAGTACTTC. This codes for CATSRDSGNQETQYF.

The genes are TRBV7-6 and TRBJ2-2, with D tentatively TRBD1 (6 bases). This CDR3 contains 15 residues. With 5 bases removed from V and 2 bases from J, the gap between germline ends came to 12 bases. The germline V gene encodes CDR1 SGHVS and CDR2 FNYEAQ. This chain's CDR3 is CASSTGQGNTGELFF. The CDR3, as DNA: TGTGCCAGCAGCACGGGACAAGGAAACACCGGGGAGCTGTTTTTT.

This chain links TRBV6-1 with TRBJ2-1; D uncertain. Germline assignment: CDR1 MNHNS and CDR2 SASEGT. The V end was cut by 2 bases, the J end by 7 bases, with 9 bases between. CDR3 length: 13 amino acids. The CDR3 spells CASSEMGRNEQFF. CDR3 in DNA: TGTGCCAGCAGTGAAATGGGCAGGAATGAGCAGTTCTTC.

The V call is TRBV3-1 (or the pseudogene TRBV3-2), the J call TRBJ2-7, with D possibly matching TRBD1 (5 bases). The CDR3 consists of 15 residues. Per germline, CDR1 LGHDT and CDR2 YNNKEL (reference sequence). V gave up 0 bases and J gave up 6 bases, with 15 bases separating them. The CDR3 DNA is TGTGCCAGCAGCCAAGATTGGGGCGGTTTCGGCGAGCAGTACTTC. Translated, it gives CASSQDWGGFGEQYF.

J is TRBJ2-7 and V is TRBV28; possibly TRBD1 for D (6 bases). Trimming shortened V by 2 bases and J by 2 bases, and 13 bases separated the two germline ends. CDR1 and CDR2 (germline): MDHEN, SYDVKM. The CDR3 runs 15 residues. This CDR3 is CASSLPRGSPYEQYF. The CDR3 DNA follows: TGTGCCAGCAGTTTACCCAGGGGCTCCCCCTACGAGCAGTACTTC.

The V and J genes are TRBV14 and TRBJ1-6; D gene uncertain. Germline V gene data show CDR1 as SGHDN and CDR2 as FVKESK. The CDR3 covers 13 residues. The V and J ends lost 2 bases and 10 bases respectively, with 9 bases between them. CDR3 in DNA: TGTGCCAGCAGCCAAACGGACCGGTCACCCCTCCACTTT. It encodes CASSQTDRSPLHF.

The chain recombines TRBV30 with TRBJ1-3; D unresolved. Germline CDR1 and CDR2: GTSNPN and SVGIG (reference sequence). Trimming left V 4 bases short and J 4 bases short, with 14 bases between. The CDR3 length is 14 residues. The CDR3 reads CAWTISVVGNTIYF. The CDR3 DNA reads as TGTGCCTGGACTATATCGGTGGTCGGAAACACCATATATTTT.

The chain is built from TRBV5-1 and TRBJ2-2, with D perhaps matching TRBD2 (6 bases). V was trimmed by 0 bases and J by 6 bases, leaving 12 bases between them. The CDR3 has 15 amino acids. The V gene's germline CDR1 is SGHRS and CDR2 YFSETQ. In DNA form, the CDR3 reads TGCGCCAGCAGCTTGGATTCAGGAGGGGCCGGGGAGCTGTTTTTT. Encoded protein: CASSLDSGGAGELFF.

This clone was found a few times. The chain uses TRBV5-1 and TRBJ2-7; a weak D match, TRBD2 (5 bases). Looked up from germline, CDR1 is SGHRS and CDR2 is YFSETQ. The CDR3 contains 14 residues. The V end lost 4 bases, the J end lost 2 bases, and 13 bases lay between the germline ends. The CDR3 protein is CASSPSDYPYEQYF. The CDR3 nucleotides read TGCGCCAGCAGCCCCAGCGACTATCCCTACGAGCAGTACTTC.

The V gene is TRBV3-1 (or the pseudogene TRBV3-2), the J gene TRBJ2-5, with a tentative D call TRBD1 (6 bases). The CDR3 is made up of 13 amino acids. Looked up from germline, CDR1 is LGHDT and CDR2 is YNNKEL (reference sequence). V lost 3 bases and J lost 2, with 7 bases in between. CDR3 bases: TGTGCCAGCAGCCAGGGACAACAAGAGACCCAGTACTTC. Translation gives CASSQGQQETQYF.

The chain recombines TRBV4-1 with TRBJ2-7; D possibly corresponds to TRBD2 (5 bases). Germline V lookup: CDR1 MGHRA, CDR2 YSYEKL. Trimming stripped 1 base from V and 2 bases from J, with 12 bases between. This CDR3 contains 15 residues. The DNA for the CDR3 is TGCGCCAGCAGCCAAGTTGTAGCGACTACCTACGAGCAGTACTTC. This translates into CASSQVVATTYEQYF.

The J gene is TRBJ1-2, the V gene TRBV15; D ambiguous. Germline values: CDR1 LNHNV, CDR2 YYDKDF (reference sequence). Trimming stripped 8 bases from V and 0 bases from J, with 10 bases between. The CDR3 has 13 amino acids. The CDR3 region is CATSRGSNYGYTF. CDR3 DNA: TGTGCCACCTCCCGAGGGTCTAACTATGGCTACACCTTC. The whole variable domain, remainder taken from reference TRBV15 and TRBJ1-2, is DAMVIQNPRYQVTQFGKPVTLSCSQTLNHNVMYWYQQKSSQAPKLLFHYYDKDFNNEADTPDNFQSRRPNTSFCFLDIRSPGLGDTAMYLCATSRGSNYGYTFGSGTRLTVV.

V is TRBV5-5 and J is TRBJ1-2; 8 bases are a match to TRBD1. Germline V gene sequence: CDR1 SGHKS, CDR2 YYEKEE (reference sequence). The CDR3 has 13 residues. V shed 3 bases, J shed 4 bases, and the junction held 2 bases outside the gene matches. In nucleotides, the CDR3 is TGTGCCAGCAGCTCCCAGGGGGCCTATGGCTACACCTTC. Its translation is CASSSQGAYGYTF.

V usage is TRBV5-1 and J usage is TRBJ2-2, with D unresolved. Germline V gene sequence: CDR1 SGHRS, CDR2 YFSETQ. Trimming stripped 1 base from V and 5 bases from J, with 6 bases between. The CDR3 is 13 residues long. Written as DNA, the CDR3 is TGCGCCAGCAGCTTGAGTCAAACCGGGGAGCTGTTTTTT. Encoded protein: CASSLSQTGELFF.

The chain links TRBV27 to TRBJ1-6; TRBD1 is a possible D gene (6 bases). From germline, CDR1 is MNHEY and CDR2 SMNVEV (reference sequence). The CDR3 totals 14 residues. V was clipped by 6 bases and J by 9 bases, with 15 bases between them. The DNA for the CDR3 is TGTGCCAGCAGGCCCACAGGGAGGATTTCACCCCTCCACTTT. This translates into CASRPTGRISPLHF.

The chain employs TRBV2 and TRBJ2-5, with 8 nucleotides matching TRBD1. CDR3 length: 12 amino acids. V shed 6 bases, J shed 9 bases, and the junction held 6 bases outside the gene matches. CDR1 SNHLY and CDR2 FYNNEI come from the germline V gene. The CDR3 coding sequence is TGTGCCAGCAGGAGGGGACAGGTCGCCCAGTACTTC. Translated, it gives CASRRGQVAQYF.

The rearrangement links TRBV3-1 (or the pseudogene TRBV3-2) to TRBJ2-2, with 14 bases that match TRBD2. V trimming: 3 bases; J trimming: 0 bases; junction bases outside the gene matches: 3. There are 18 residues in the CDR3. Germline CDR1 LGHDT, CDR2 YNNKEL (reference sequence). The CDR3 loop is CASSQGLAGAANTGELFF. The CDR3 region has the DNA TGTGCCAGCAGCCAGGGACTAGCGGGAGCGGCGAACACCGGGGAGCTGTTTTTT.

The J gene is TRBJ2-3, the V gene TRBV29-1, with D maybe TRBD2 (7 bases). Germline CDR1 SQVTM, CDR2 ANQGSEA. V shed 6 bases and J shed 6 bases, with 19 bases lying between them. This CDR3 contains 14 residues. The CDR3 region has the DNA TGCAGCGTCTTTATGCGGGGGCTTGGGGATACGCAGTATTTT. Translation gives CSVFMRGLGDTQYF.

The chain uses TRBV7-8 and TRBJ2-7; D gene unclear. Germline V gene lookup returns CDR1 SGHVS and CDR2 FQNEAQ. This CDR3 region has 14 residues. Trimming stripped 0 bases from V and 0 bases from J, with 6 bases between. Written as DNA, the CDR3 is TGTGCCAGCAGCTTAGCGTCCTCCTCCTACGAGCAGTACTTC. It codes for CASSLASSSYEQYF.

This rearrangement joins TRBV12-3 or TRBV12-4 to TRBJ1-2; D is ambiguous. The CDR3 length is 12 residues. Trimming took off 3 bases at V and 8 bases at J, with 10 bases between the two ends. CDR3 amino acids: CASSFGGGGYTF. DNA for the CDR3: TGTGCCAGCAGTTTTGGCGGAGGGGGCTACACCTTC.

V and J are TRBV28 and TRBJ2-3, with D possibly matching TRBD2 (5 bases). V shed 2 bases and J shed 11 bases, with 11 bases lying between them. The CDR3 is made up of 12 amino acids. Germline CDR1 MDHEN, CDR2 SYDVKM. The CDR3 bases are TGTGCCAGCAGTTTACCCTTCCGGGAGCAGTATTTT. Translation: CASSLPFREQYF.

CDR3 sequence reads: CASSLGGRDRSYNEQFF. Written as DNA, the CDR3 is TGTGCCAGCAGCTTAGGCGGGCGGGATCGCTCCTACAATGAGCAGTTCTTC. J is TRBJ2-1 and V is TRBV7-2; weak D call: TRBD2 (6 bases). CDR3 length: 17 amino acids. The V gene lost 1 base and the J gene lost 0 bases, with 13 bases spanning the gap. From germline, CDR1 is SGHTA and CDR2 FQGNSA. The full variable domain, its missing parts supplied by reference TRBV7-2 and TRBJ2-1, is GAGVSQSPSNKVTEKGKDVELRCDPISGHTALYWYRQSLGQGLEFLIYFQGNSAPDKSGLPSDRFSAERTGGSVSTLTIQRTQQEDSAVYLCASSLGGRDRSYNEQFFGPGTRLTVL.

The chain is built from TRBV19 and TRBJ1-1; TRBD1 might be the D (5 bases). V lost 3 bases to trimming and J lost 7 bases, with 9 bases between them. This CDR3 region has 12 residues. From germline, CDR1 is LNHDA and CDR2 SQIVND (reference sequence). The CDR3 here is CASSIMGREAFF. The CDR3 DNA sequence: TGTGCCAGTAGTATCATGGGGCGTGAAGCTTTCTTT. Together with reference TRBV19 and TRBJ1-1, the CDR3 gives the full variable domain: DGGITQSPKYLFRKEGQNVTLSCEQNLNHDAMYWYRQDPGQGLRLIYYSQIVNDFQKGDIAEGYSVSREKKESFPLTVTSAQKNPTAFYLCASSIMGREAFFGQGTRLTVV.

This chain connects TRBV7-6 to TRBJ2-1; D remains unclear. The CDR3 consists of 12 residues. V lost 5 bases and J 9 bases, leaving 11 bases between the germline ends. Germline V CDR1 and CDR2: SGHVS, FNYEAQ. The CDR3 sequence is CASSLNVGEQFF. CDR3 coding DNA: TGTGCCAGCAGCCTCAACGTCGGTGAGCAGTTCTTC.